The 30 T cell receptor beta chains below come from one sample, sequenced in a study of cytomegalovirus exposure and HLA in healthy donors. Use of 60 Vbeta and 13 Jbeta primers characterized the PCR. TCRdb's copy holds only in-frame clones and misses some; the assay was immunoSEQ multiplex PCR. This repertoire includes some 28,000 clones. Sequences were obtained from PBMCs. These receptors were collected from a man aged 25-45 years in good health and CMV-seronegative.

V is TRBV7-6 and J is TRBJ1-1; D not certain. This CDR3 contains 15 residues. Between the trimmed V and J ends, which lost 5 bases and 0 bases, there was a span of 13 bases. Germline V CDR1 and CDR2: SGHVS, FNYEAQ. CDR3 region: CASSAGPSMNTEAFF. CDR3 bases: TGTGCCAGCAGCGCGGGTCCTTCAATGAACACTGAAGCTTTCTTT. The whole variable domain, filled in from reference TRBV7-6 and TRBJ1-1, reads GAGVSQSPRYKVTKRGQDVALRCDPISGHVSLYWYRQALGQGPEFLTYFNYEAQQDKSGLPNDRFSAERPEGSISTLTIQRTEQRDSAMYRCASSAGPSMNTEAFFGQGTRLTVV.

This rearrangement joins TRBV18 to TRBJ2-7, with TRBD1 identical over 8 bases. The CDR3 loop spans 14 amino acids. J was trimmed by 3 bases and V by 3 bases; bases with no gene match: 4. The germline V gene has CDR1 KGHSH and CDR2 LQKENI. CDR3: CASSPRDRNYEQYF. CDR3 sequence (DNA): TGTGCCAGCTCACCGAGGGACAGGAACTACGAGCAGTACTTC.

The rearrangement uses TRBV4-2 and TRBJ2-7, with D possibly being TRBD1 (5 bases). Germline V CDR1 and CDR2: LGHNA, YNFKEQ. Trimming pared 0 bases from V and 0 bases from J, leaving 9 bases between. This CDR3 spans 15 amino acids. In nucleotides, the CDR3 is TGTGCCAGCAGCCAAGATTTAAGGGGCTCCTACGAGCAGTACTTC. As protein: CASSQDLRGSYEQYF.

The chain uses TRBV4-2 and TRBJ1-4; 9 nucleotides line up with TRBD1. Germline CDR1 reads LGHNA; CDR2 reads YNFKEQ. Trimming at V came to 0 bases and at J to 4 bases, leaving 6 bases not matched to a gene. This CDR3 is 17 amino acids long. Written as DNA, the CDR3 is TGTGCCAGCAGCCAAGATGGATCGGGACAGGGTAATGAAAAACTGTTTTTT. Translating it yields CASSQDGSGQGNEKLFF.

V is TRBV7-8 and J is TRBJ2-1; TRBD2 aligns across 9 bases. With 1 base clipped from V and 6 bases from J, the junction kept 4 bases outside the gene matches. The CDR3 consists of 15 residues. Germline V gene sequence: CDR1 SGHVS, CDR2 FQNEAQ. CDR3 amino acids: CASSLGHSGSNEQFF. The DNA of the CDR3 is TGTGCCAGCAGCTTAGGGCATAGCGGGAGCAATGAGCAGTTCTTC. Drawing the rest from reference TRBV7-8 and TRBJ2-1, the complete variable domain is GAGVSQSPRYKVAKRGQDVALRCDPISGHVSLFWYQQALGQGPEFLTYFQNEAQLDKSGLPSDRFFAERPEGSVSTLKIQRTQQEDSAVYLCASSLGHSGSNEQFFGPGTRLTVL.

This chain joins TRBV2 and TRBJ2-7; 8 bases align to TRBD1. The CDR3 extends over 15 amino acids. J was trimmed by 2 bases and V by 4 bases; bases with no gene match: 7. From germline, CDR1 is SNHLY and CDR2 FYNNEI. The CDR3 protein is CASSVPGQETYEQYF. CDR3 coding DNA: TGTGCCAGCAGTGTCCCGGGACAGGAGACCTACGAGCAGTACTTC.

V and J are TRBV7-2 and TRBJ2-3, with 12 bases aligning to TRBD2. This CDR3 spans 15 amino acids. Germline-derived CDR1 and CDR2 are SGHTA and FQGNSA. V lost 4 bases and J lost 5; bases outside the gene matches: 4. The DNA of the CDR3 is TGTGCCAGCAGCTACCCGGGACTAGCGGGAGATACGCAGTATTTT. This gives the protein CASSYPGLAGDTQYF.

The chain couples TRBV18 to TRBJ1-1; 8 nucleotides line up with TRBD1. Germline CDR1 is KGHSH and CDR2 is LQKENI. CDR3 length: 19 residues. Trimming took 0 bases from V and 0 from J; bases not matched to a gene: 12. The chain's CDR3 is CASSPPDRGTGNMNTEAFF. CDR3 nucleotides: TGTGCCAGCTCACCACCTGACCGCGGGACAGGAAACATGAACACTGAAGCTTTCTTT.

The V call is TRBV19, the J call TRBJ2-7; D is undetermined. The length of the CDR3 is 14 residues. Trimming took 5 bases from V and 1 from J, leaving 12 bases between them. CDR1 LNHDA and CDR2 SQIVND come from the germline V gene (reference sequence). CDR3 residues: CASSPPGASYEQYF. The CDR3 DNA follows: TGTGCCAGTAGTCCCCCGGGTGCGTCCTACGAGCAGTACTTC.

V usage is TRBV2 and J usage is TRBJ2-3, with D perhaps TRBD2 (6 bases). The CDR3 loop spans 15 amino acids. Trimming cost V 4 bases and J 2 bases, with 13 bases left between them. Germline lookup yields CDR1 SNHLY and CDR2 FYNNEI. CDR3 region: CASSGPWRATDTQYF. In DNA, the CDR3 is TGTGCCAGCAGTGGACCCTGGAGGGCCACAGATACGCAGTATTTT.

This chain links TRBV12-1 with TRBJ1-5. TRBV12-1 is deemed a pseudogene. The CDR3 extends over 12 amino acids. The CDR3, as DNA: TGTGCCAGTGGGGGGAGCAATCAGCCCCAGCATTTT. Its translation is CASGGSNQPQHF.

The chain recombines TRBV30 with TRBJ1-1, with TRBD1 identical over 8 bases. V shed 0 bases and J 4 bases; nucleotides not matched to a gene: 4. Germline V gene lookup returns CDR1 GTSNPN and CDR2 SVGIG (reference sequence). CDR3 length: 14 residues. CDR3 sequence reads: CAWSVATGATEAFF. In DNA, the CDR3 is TGTGCCTGGAGTGTAGCGACAGGGGCCACTGAAGCTTTCTTT.

This sequence joins TRBV9 and TRBJ2-5, with 9 bases aligning to TRBD1. Germline V CDR1 and CDR2: SGDLS, YYNGEE. The ends lost 3 bases at V and 5 bases at J; junction bases unmatched: 8. The CDR3 spans 15 residues. DNA for the CDR3: TGTGCCAGCAGCGCCGGGACAGGGCCAGGGGAGACCCAGTACTTC. The encoded protein is CASSAGTGPGETQYF.

This chain joins TRBV6-5 and TRBJ1-2, with 10 positions matching TRBD1. V lost 6 bases and J lost 7; bases outside the gene matches: 5. The CDR3 has 13 amino acids. Germline-derived CDR1 and CDR2 are MNHEY and SVGAGI. The CDR3 nucleotides are TGTGCCAGCAGGGGGGGACAGGGGACTGGCTACACCTTC. Protein product: CASRGGQGTGYTF.

The chain is built from TRBV7-2 and TRBJ2-1; TRBD1 agrees at 8 bases. Trimming took 5 bases from V and 7 from J; bases not matched to a gene: 10. CDR3 length: 15 residues. CDR1 is SGHTA and CDR2 is FQGNSA in the germline V gene. CDR3 amino acids: CASSPWTGNNNEQFF. The DNA for the CDR3 is TGTGCCAGCAGCCCCTGGACAGGGAATAATAATGAGCAGTTCTTC. Full variable domain (rest looked up from reference TRBV7-2 and TRBJ2-1): GAGVSQSPSNKVTEKGKDVELRCDPISGHTALYWYRQSLGQGLEFLIYFQGNSAPDKSGLPSDRFSAERTGGSVSTLTIQRTQQEDSAVYLCASSPWTGNNNEQFFGPGTRLTVL.

The chain couples TRBV5-6 to TRBJ2-2; TRBD1 matches at 8 bases. V lost 1 base to trimming and J lost 3 bases; unmatched junction nucleotides: 11. The CDR3 runs to 18 residues. Germline V gene lookup returns CDR1 SGHDT and CDR2 YYEEEE. The CDR3 loop reads CASSLQTGGPLDTGELFF. The CDR3 DNA reads TGTGCCAGCAGCTTGCAAACAGGGGGTCCCTTAGACACCGGGGAGCTGTTTTTT. The complete variable domain, with remaining parts taken from reference TRBV5-6 and TRBJ2-2, reads DAGVTQSPTHLIKTRGQQVTLRCSPKSGHDTVSWYQQALGQGPQFIFQYYEEEERQRGNFPDRFSGHQFPNYSSELNVNALLLGDSALYLCASSLQTGGPLDTGELFFGEGSRLTVL.

The chain couples TRBV5-1 to TRBJ2-2; D is undetermined. Trimming removed 0 bases at V and 6 bases at J, with 9 bases between. The CDR3 is made up of 14 amino acids. CDR1 and CDR2 from the germline V gene are SGHRS and YFSETQ. The CDR3 loop is CASSLEVAAGELFF. As DNA, the CDR3 is TGCGCCAGCAGCTTGGAGGTAGCCGCCGGGGAGCTGTTTTTT.

The chain links TRBV18 to TRBJ2-7, with 10 positions matching TRBD1. Unmatched junction bases numbered 1, after V lost 1 base and J lost 1 base. CDR3 size: 15 residues. CDR1 is KGHSH and CDR2 is LQKENI in the germline V gene. The DNA of the CDR3 is TGTGCCAGCTCACCACGGGACAGGGGTTCCTACGAGCAGTACTTC. Its protein product is CASSPRDRGSYEQYF.

Of note for this clone: Relative to the germline gene, one junction end is altered; a read error may explain this. The chain has TRBV4-1 and TRBJ1-5; D remains unclear. From germline, CDR1 is MGHRA and CDR2 YSYEKL. This CDR3 is built from 13 residues. CDR3 sequence: CASSQDQVQHQHF. The DNA for the CDR3 is TGCGCCAGCAGCCAAGATCAGGTTCAGCACCAGCATTTT.

The chain is built from TRBV27 and TRBJ2-7; 10 nucleotides match TRBD1. This CDR3 region has 15 residues. Germline V gene lookup returns CDR1 MNHEY and CDR2 SMNVEV (reference sequence). V lost 6 bases to trimming and J lost 4 bases; unmatched junction nucleotides: 9. CDR3 loop: CASSTLGTGVYEQYF. The CDR3 DNA sequence: TGTGCCAGCAGCACCCTGGGGACAGGGGTTTACGAGCAGTACTTC.

The chain joins TRBV7-8 to TRBJ2-1; the match to TRBD2 covers 11 bases. The length of the CDR3 is 20 residues. Germline assignment: CDR1 SGHVS and CDR2 FQNEAQ. With V trimmed by 1 base and J by 0 bases, 11 bases remained unmatched. The CDR3 reads CASSLERLAGWTSSYNEQFF. In DNA form, the CDR3 reads TGTGCCAGCAGCTTAGAGAGACTAGCGGGGTGGACGAGCTCCTACAATGAGCAGTTCTTC.

The genes are TRBV30 and TRBJ2-3, with 9 bases identical to TRBD2. V dropped 1 base and J dropped 2; count of bases not matched to a gene: 7. CDR3 length: 16 amino acids. Germline V gene lookup returns CDR1 GTSNPN and CDR2 SVGIG (reference sequence). CDR3 in DNA: TGTGCCTGGAGTGCCTTGGCGGGGGGGTACACAGATACGCAGTATTTT. Its translation: CAWSALAGGYTDTQYF.

The rearrangement links TRBV19 to TRBJ2-1, with 10 nucleotides matching TRBD2. There are 15 residues in the CDR3. The junction had 9 bases not matched to a gene; V was cut back by 5 bases and J by 8 bases. Germline CDR1 LNHDA, CDR2 SQIVND (reference sequence). The CDR3 bases are TGTGCCAGTAGTTCCCCTAGCGGGAGTAACTATGAGCAGTTCTTC. This sequence encodes CASSSPSGSNYEQFF.

This chain joins TRBV18 and TRBJ2-5; D is unresolved. With the DNA end fitting TRBJ2-7 better, the J assignment may be wrong. Germline CDR1 and CDR2: KGHSH and LQKENI. There are 14 residues in the CDR3. CDR3 in amino acids: CASSPLNSPYEQYF. CDR3 nucleotide sequence: TGTGCCAGCTCACCACTTAACAGTCCCTACGAGCAGTACTTC.

V and J are TRBV27 and TRBJ2-5; D is possibly TRBD2 (5 bases). Germline loops: CDR1 MNHEY, CDR2 SMNVEV (reference sequence). V lost 10 bases, J lost 7 bases, and 13 bases lay in between. The CDR3 consists of 11 residues. The CDR3 loop reads CANPIGGTQYF. CDR3 sequence (DNA): TGTGCCAACCCTATAGGAGGGACCCAGTACTTC.

The chain combines TRBV10-2 with TRBJ1-1; TRBD1 is a possible D gene (5 bases). Germline CDR1 is WSHSY and CDR2 is SAAADI. V was pared by 7 bases and J by 4 bases, with 13 bases between. This CDR3 contains 13 residues. Here the CDR3 reads CASKQGLGTEAFF. The DNA of the CDR3 is TGCGCCAGCAAGCAGGGCCTCGGCACTGAAGCTTTCTTT.

The V gene is TRBV29-1, the J gene TRBJ2-7, with 16 bases matching TRBD2. Germline assignment: CDR1 SQVTM and CDR2 ANQGSEA. Trimming removed 4 bases from V and 3 bases from J; junction bases left unmatched: 6. The CDR3 extends over 16 amino acids. This chain's CDR3 is CSVAGTSGRAIYEQYF. CDR3 DNA: TGCAGCGTTGCCGGGACTAGCGGGAGGGCCATCTACGAGCAGTACTTC.

The chain uses TRBV28 and TRBJ2-7, with 9 bases aligning to TRBD2. The V gene end was trimmed by 7 bases and the J gene end by 3 bases; junction bases not matched to a gene: 13. There are 16 residues in the CDR3. Per the germline V gene, CDR1 is MDHEN and CDR2 is SYDVKM. As DNA, the CDR3 is TGTGCCAGCACACCCCTTGGGGCTAGCGGGAACTACGAGCAGTACTTC. It yields the protein CASTPLGASGNYEQYF.

Here the CDR3 reads CASSLVPGGGGYTF. CDR3 DNA: TGTGCCAGCAGTTTAGTCCCAGGGGGAGGAGGCTACACCTTC. V is TRBV28 and J is TRBJ1-2; 7 bases fit TRBD1. The CDR3 totals 14 residues. Germline CDR1 reads MDHEN; CDR2 reads SYDVKM. V was pared by 2 bases and J by 8 bases, with 8 bases of the junction left unmatched.

The chain links TRBV4-3 to TRBJ2-3, with a weak D call TRBD2 (6 bases). Trimming took off 1 base at V and 8 bases at J, with 19 bases between the two ends. Per germline, CDR1 LGHNA and CDR2 YSLEER. CDR3 length equals 16 residues. This CDR3 is CASSQVFAGYRGTQYF. Written as DNA, the CDR3 is TGCGCCAGCAGCCAAGTTTTTGCGGGGTACAGAGGTACGCAGTATTTT.